This TCR beta chain was recorded in a study of T-cell reconstitution after alpha-beta-depleted transplantation in children. Regarding this clonotype: Mismatch with germline at one junction end may stem from a read error.

This CDR3 has 13 residues. Germline CDR1 is SGHRS and CDR2 is YFSETQ. Construction of the TCRbeta library involved unique molecular identifiers. TCRdb re-analysed the PCR reads in MiXCR, keeping a single row per CDR3 protein. The sample lists 200,000 to 300,000 distinct CDR3 sequences, 12% occurring once. This chain joins TRBV5-1 and TRBJ1-2, with no clear D. The sample in question was PBMCs from the stem cell graft donor, obtained from the stem cell graft. This receptor was identified in a human donor who donated a stem cell graft to a child with acute lymphoblastic leukemia. CDR3 nucleotide sequence: TGCGGCAGCAGCTTGGGTTCTAGATATGGCTACACCTTC. Residues: CGSSLGSRYGYTF.